This is a list of T cell receptor beta chains from one sample in a study of sequential checkpoint blockade in melanoma. Measured with immunoSEQ multiplex PCR; TCRdb has only the in-frame clones, and not every one. This table holds about 28,000 clones, about 80% found once. Source: CD8+ T cells sorted from blood (inferred from file names), taken from a patient given nivolumab and ipilimumab in sequence. These receptors all come from a human donor with melanoma. Both conserved end residues are part of each CDR3. D genes are given only for firm matches. The size entry is marked missing in some rows and otherwise reads once, few, many or a size class.

cdr3_aa: CASSPPQGPEAFF
cdr3_nt: TGTGCCAGCTCACCACCACAGGGCCCTGAAGCTTTCTTT
v_call: TRBV18
d_call: .
j_call: TRBJ1-1
clone_size: .

cdr3_aa: CASSFDRGVQSAQHF
cdr3_nt: TGTGCCAGCAGTTTCGACAGGGGAGTGCAATCAGCCCAGCATTTT
v_call: TRBV27
d_call: TRBD1
j_call: TRBJ1-5
clone_size: .

cdr3_aa: CASSALGWGGHNEQFF
cdr3_nt: TGTGCCAGCAGCGCTTTAGGGTGGGGGGGCCACAATGAGCAGTTCTTC
v_call: TRBV9
d_call: .
j_call: TRBJ2-1
clone_size: .

cdr3_aa: CASSLLAGGGGETQYF
cdr3_nt: TGTGCCAGCAGCTTATTAGCGGGGGGCGGTGGAGAGACCCAGTACTTC
v_call: TRBV7-2
d_call: TRBD2
j_call: TRBJ2-5
clone_size: .

cdr3_aa: CASSSGQGYYNEQFF
cdr3_nt: TGTGCCAGCAGTTCTGGACAGGGTTACTACAATGAGCAGTTCTTC
v_call: TRBV28
d_call: TRBD1
j_call: TRBJ2-1
clone_size: .

cdr3_aa: CASSFTAGGPNTGELFF
cdr3_nt: TGTGCCAGCAGCTTCACGGCGGGGGGGCCGAACACCGGGGAGCTGTTTTTT
v_call: TRBV7-6
d_call: TRBD2
j_call: TRBJ2-2
clone_size: .

cdr3_aa: CASSTRDSLNSPLHF
cdr3_nt: TGTGCCAGCAGCACCCGGGACAGCCTAAATTCACCCCTCCACTTT
v_call: TRBV7-2
d_call: TRBD1
j_call: TRBJ1-6
clone_size: once

cdr3_aa: CASGGAEAFF
cdr3_nt: TGTGCCAGCGGAGGCGCTGAAGCTTTCTTT
v_call: TRBV2
d_call: .
j_call: TRBJ1-1
clone_size: .

cdr3_aa: CASSIQGGPIYEQYF
cdr3_nt: TGTGCCAGTAGTATCCAAGGGGGCCCGATCTACGAGCAGTACTTC
v_call: TRBV19
d_call: TRBD1
j_call: TRBJ2-7
clone_size: .

cdr3_aa: CASKNREETEAFF
cdr3_nt: TGTGCCAGTAAGAACAGGGAAGAGACTGAAGCTTTCTTT
v_call: TRBV19
d_call: .
j_call: TRBJ1-1
clone_size: .

cdr3_aa: CSAVTGTREQYF
cdr3_nt: TGCAGCGCGGTGACAGGGACTCGCGAGCAGTACTTC
v_call: TRBV29-1
d_call: .
j_call: TRBJ2-7
clone_size: .

cdr3_aa: CASSWDKETQYF
cdr3_nt: TGTGCCAGCAGCTGGGACAAGGAGACCCAGTACTTC
v_call: TRBV7-9
d_call: .
j_call: TRBJ2-5
clone_size: .

cdr3_aa: CSARGGVSYEQYF
cdr3_nt: TGCAGCGCCCGAGGGGGTGTCAGCTACGAGCAGTACTTC
v_call: TRBV29-1
d_call: .
j_call: TRBJ2-7
clone_size: .

cdr3_aa: CASSLRLREPYNSPLHF
cdr3_nt: TGTGCCAGCAGCTTAAGGTTGAGGGAACCCTATAATTCACCCCTCCACTTT
v_call: TRBV7-2
d_call: .
j_call: TRBJ1-6
clone_size: .

cdr3_aa: CASSIDAASSYEQYF
cdr3_nt: TGTGCCAGTAGTATAGATGCGGCCAGTTCCTACGAGCAGTACTTC
v_call: TRBV19
d_call: .
j_call: TRBJ2-7
clone_size: few

cdr3_aa: CASRGGTGELFF
cdr3_nt: TGCGCCAGTAGAGGTGGGACAGGGGAGCTGTTTTTT
v_call: TRBV5-1
d_call: .
j_call: TRBJ2-2
clone_size: .

cdr3_aa: CASSKTGASSYNSPLHF
cdr3_nt: TGTGCCAGCAGTAAAACAGGGGCCAGCTCCTATAATTCACCCCTCCACTTT
v_call: TRBV7-9
d_call: TRBD1
j_call: TRBJ1-6
clone_size: .

cdr3_aa: CASGSFGIGVATNEKLFF
cdr3_nt: TGTGCCAGCGGTTCTTTCGGGATAGGAGTCGCAACTAATGAAAAACTGTTTTTT
v_call: TRBV7-6
d_call: .
j_call: TRBJ1-4
clone_size: .

cdr3_aa: CASSLRGNNEQFF
cdr3_nt: TGCGCCAGCAGCCTGCGGGGTAACAATGAGCAGTTCTTC
v_call: TRBV4-1
d_call: .
j_call: TRBJ2-1
clone_size: .

cdr3_aa: CASSQKRPPLHF
cdr3_nt: TGTGCCAGTAGTCAGAAACGTCCACCCCTCCACTTT
v_call: TRBV19
d_call: .
j_call: TRBJ1-6
clone_size: .

cdr3_aa: CASSPLTSGDTDTQYF
cdr3_nt: TGTGCCAGCAGTCCCCTGACTAGCGGGGACACAGATACGCAGTATTTT
v_call: TRBV27
d_call: TRBD2
j_call: TRBJ2-3
clone_size: .

cdr3_aa: CASSSPNSGELFF
cdr3_nt: TGCGCCAGCAGCTCGCCTAATTCCGGGGAGCTGTTTTTT
v_call: TRBV5-1
d_call: .
j_call: TRBJ2-2
clone_size: .

cdr3_aa: CASSLGGEDTEAFF
cdr3_nt: TGTGCCAGCAGTTTAGGGGGGGAGGACACTGAAGCTTTCTTT
v_call: TRBV28
d_call: .
j_call: TRBJ1-1
clone_size: .

cdr3_aa: CASSSPGQGLHEQYF
cdr3_nt: TGTGCCAGCAGCTCCCCGGGACAGGGGTTACACGAGCAGTACTTC
v_call: TRBV5-4
d_call: TRBD1
j_call: TRBJ2-7
clone_size: .

cdr3_aa: CASSSGDYDYEQYF
cdr3_nt: TGTGCCAGCAGCTCAGGGGATTACGACTACGAGCAGTACTTC
v_call: TRBV7-9
d_call: .
j_call: TRBJ2-7
clone_size: .

cdr3_aa: CASTLNVGQGSGGYTF
cdr3_nt: TGTGCCAGCACCCTGAACGTGGGACAGGGGTCAGGTGGCTACACCTTC
v_call: TRBV5-5
d_call: TRBD1
j_call: TRBJ1-2
clone_size: .

cdr3_aa: CASGRSNTEAFF
cdr3_nt: TGTGCCAGCGGCAGATCGAACACTGAAGCTTTCTTT
v_call: TRBV7-9
d_call: .
j_call: TRBJ1-1
clone_size: .

cdr3_aa: CASSFKGVSPLHF
cdr3_nt: TGTGCCAGCAGTTTTAAGGGGGTTTCACCCCTCCACTTT
v_call: TRBV28
d_call: .
j_call: TRBJ1-6
clone_size: .

cdr3_aa: CASSLRSGLASAYEQYF
cdr3_nt: TGTGCCAGCAGTTTAAGATCCGGACTAGCCAGCGCCTACGAGCAGTACTTC
v_call: TRBV28
d_call: TRBD2
j_call: TRBJ2-7
clone_size: once

cdr3_aa: CASSDSGGGGTDTQYF
cdr3_nt: TGTGCCAGCAGTGACTCGGGCGGGGGGGGCACAGATACGCAGTATTTT
v_call: TRBV6-4
d_call: TRBD2
j_call: TRBJ2-3
clone_size: .

cdr3_aa: CASSTKRTGSYEQYF
cdr3_nt: TGTGCCAGCAGCACAAAGCGTACAGGGAGCTACGAGCAGTACTTC
v_call: TRBV7-9
d_call: .
j_call: TRBJ2-7
clone_size: .

cdr3_aa: CASSFGTANTGELFF
cdr3_nt: TGTGCCAGCAGTTTTGGGACAGCCAACACCGGGGAGCTGTTTTTT
v_call: TRBV27
d_call: TRBD1
j_call: TRBJ2-2
clone_size: .

cdr3_aa: CASSERGWGGYTF
cdr3_nt: TGTGCCAGCAGCGAACGGGGATGGGGTGGCTACACCTTC
v_call: TRBV28
d_call: .
j_call: TRBJ1-2
clone_size: .

cdr3_aa: CASSLSEGAPTGELFF
cdr3_nt: TGTGCCAGCAGCTTATCGGAGGGGGCGCCCACCGGGGAGCTGTTTTTT
v_call: TRBV7-6
d_call: .
j_call: TRBJ2-2
clone_size: .

cdr3_aa: CASSAGTGNNEQFF
cdr3_nt: TGTGCCAGCAGTGCCGGGACAGGCAACAATGAGCAGTTCTTC
v_call: TRBV6-1
d_call: TRBD1
j_call: TRBJ2-1
clone_size: .

cdr3_aa: CASSFLGGTDEQYF
cdr3_nt: TGTGCCAGCAGTTTCCTAGGTGGAACGGACGAGCAGTACTTC
v_call: TRBV27
d_call: .
j_call: TRBJ2-7
clone_size: .

cdr3_aa: CASSRDSGGYTF
cdr3_nt: TGTGCCAGCAGCCGCGACAGTGGGGGCTACACCTTC
v_call: TRBV6-6
d_call: .
j_call: TRBJ1-2
clone_size: few

cdr3_aa: CASSGQNTDTQYF
cdr3_nt: TGTGCCAGCAGCGGGCAGAACACAGATACGCAGTATTTT
v_call: TRBV9
d_call: .
j_call: TRBJ2-3
clone_size: .

cdr3_aa: CASSLDVGTNHNEQFF
cdr3_nt: TGCGCCAGCAGCTTGGATGTTGGGACTAACCACAATGAGCAGTTCTTC
v_call: TRBV5-1
d_call: TRBD2
j_call: TRBJ2-1
clone_size: .

cdr3_aa: CASSLVPQGLTEAFF
cdr3_nt: TGTGCCAGCAGCTTAGTCCCCCAGGGTCTCACTGAAGCTTTCTTT
v_call: TRBV7-2
d_call: .
j_call: TRBJ1-1
clone_size: .

cdr3_aa: CASSEGGRNSPLHF
cdr3_nt: TGTGCCAGCAGCGAGGGGGGGAGGAATTCACCCCTCCACTTT
v_call: TRBV9
d_call: .
j_call: TRBJ1-6
clone_size: once

cdr3_aa: CATSRDRSRGLNTEAFF
cdr3_nt: TGTGCCACCAGCAGAGATCGGTCACGCGGCTTGAACACTGAAGCTTTCTTT
v_call: TRBV15
d_call: .
j_call: TRBJ1-1
clone_size: .

cdr3_aa: CASSQLPTGGDTQYF
cdr3_nt: TGCGCCAGCAGCCAACTCCCGACAGGGGGAGATACGCAGTATTTT
v_call: TRBV4-1
d_call: TRBD1
j_call: TRBJ2-3
clone_size: few

cdr3_aa: CASSLFSAGASGAYQETQYF
cdr3_nt: TGTGCCAGCAGTTTATTCTCGGCAGGGGCTAGCGGGGCCTACCAAGAGACCCAGTACTTC
v_call: TRBV27
d_call: TRBD2
j_call: TRBJ2-5
clone_size: .

cdr3_aa: CASSQDRGTGSRSFF
cdr3_nt: TGCGCCAGCAGCCAAGATAGAGGGACAGGTTCCCGCTCTTTCTTC
v_call: TRBV4-3
d_call: TRBD1
j_call: TRBJ2-1
clone_size: .

cdr3_aa: CASSLARTGYEQYF
cdr3_nt: TGTGCTAGCAGCTTAGCCCGTACAGGTTACGAGCAGTACTTC
v_call: TRBV7-7
d_call: .
j_call: TRBJ2-7
clone_size: .

cdr3_aa: CASSLLNARNTEAFF
cdr3_nt: TGTGCCAGCAGCTTGCTCAATGCGCGGAACACTGAAGCTTTCTTT
v_call: TRBV5-4
d_call: .
j_call: TRBJ1-1
clone_size: .

cdr3_aa: CASSKDRPSTEAFF
cdr3_nt: TGTGCCAGTAGTAAGGACAGGCCGTCCACTGAAGCTTTCTTT
v_call: TRBV19
d_call: TRBD1
j_call: TRBJ1-1
clone_size: once

cdr3_aa: CASSEPYYYGYTF
cdr3_nt: TGTGCCAGCAGTGAGCCTTACTACTATGGCTACACCTTC
v_call: TRBV2
d_call: .
j_call: TRBJ1-2
clone_size: few